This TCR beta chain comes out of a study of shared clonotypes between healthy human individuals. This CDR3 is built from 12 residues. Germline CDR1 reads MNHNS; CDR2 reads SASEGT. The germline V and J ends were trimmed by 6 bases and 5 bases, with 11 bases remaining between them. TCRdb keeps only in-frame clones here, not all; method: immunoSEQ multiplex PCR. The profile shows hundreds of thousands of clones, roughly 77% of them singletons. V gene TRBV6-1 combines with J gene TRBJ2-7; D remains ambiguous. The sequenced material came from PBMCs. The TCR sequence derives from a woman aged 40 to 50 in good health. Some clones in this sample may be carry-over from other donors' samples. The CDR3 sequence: CASSVLRDEQYF. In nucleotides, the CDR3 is TGTGCCAGCAGCGTGCTCCGTGACGAGCAGTACTTC.